Each of the 15 T cell receptor beta chains below was sequenced from the same sample in a study of blood T cells in healthy people across ages. Primers used in a second PCR of roughly 7 to 11 cycles were a sample-barcoded 5' primer and a J-beta primer mix. TCRdb reanalysed the 5' RACE reads using MiXCR and keeps one entry per CDR3 protein. Of hundreds of thousands of distinct CDR3 sequences listed, around 41% are singletons. Input material: blood. These receptors were obtained from a man older than 75 in good health.

This clonotype has more than one count but fewer than ten. V usage is TRBV3-1 and J usage is TRBJ2-1, with 11 bases lining up with TRBD2. Germline CDR1 reads LGHDT; CDR2 reads YNNKEL (reference sequence). The CDR3 consists of 18 residues. Trimming at V came to 1 base and at J to 2 bases, leaving 7 bases not matched to a gene. As DNA, the CDR3 is TGTGCCAGCAGCCAAGGGCTAGCGGGAGGAGGTACCTACAATGAGCAGTTCTTC. Its translation is CASSQGLAGGGTYNEQFF.

The genes are TRBV4-1 and TRBJ1-1; D gene uncertain. The CDR3 contains 14 residues. The germline V gene encodes CDR1 MGHRA and CDR2 YSYEKL. V lost 0 bases and J 5 bases, leaving 10 bases between the germline ends. For the CDR3, the DNA is TGCGCCAGCAGCCAAGACAGTTGGGGTACTGAAGCTTTCTTT. It translates to CASSQDSWGTEAFF.

The chain couples TRBV7-8 to TRBJ2-4; D is unclear. The last part of the DNA fits TRBJ2-7 better; the J call may be wrong. The germline gives CDR1 SGHVS, CDR2 FQNEAQ. CDR3 length: 14 amino acids. CDR3 DNA: TGTGCCAGCAGCTTAAACCTGCAAAAGGACGAGCAGTACTTC. Its protein is CASSLNLQKDEQYF.

The gene calls are TRBV7-8 and TRBJ1-1; maybe TRBD1 (6 bases). Trimming removed 5 bases from V and 1 base from J, with 11 bases in between. CDR3 size: 14 residues. From germline, CDR1 is SGHVS and CDR2 FQNEAQ. This CDR3 is CASSRGGTNTEAFF. CDR3 DNA sequence: TGTGCCAGCAGCAGGGGGGGAACGAACACTGAAGCTTTCTTT.

The chain recombines TRBV10-3 with TRBJ2-5; the D is unclear. Germline-derived CDR1 and CDR2 are ENHRY and SYGVKD. V was pared by 2 bases and J by 5 bases, with 9 bases between. The CDR3 is made up of 13 amino acids. The CDR3 sequence: CAISEPISETQYF. The CDR3 nucleotides read TGTGCCATCAGTGAGCCGATTTCCGAGACCCAGTACTTC.

Only a few counts were recorded for this clonotype. The rearrangement uses TRBV6-2 or TRBV6-3 and TRBJ1-5; D gene ambiguous. The germline gives CDR1 MNHEY, CDR2 SVGEGT. This CDR3 is built from 13 residues. With 4 bases removed from V and 4 bases from J, the gap between germline ends came to 8 bases. As DNA, the CDR3 is TGTGCCAGCAGTTTGTGGGAGAATCAGCCCCAGCATTTT. Amino acid sequence: CASSLWENQPQHF.

In its sample, this clonotype was seen many times. The chain has TRBV29-1 and TRBJ2-7, with D possibly TRBD1 on 5 matching bases. The CDR3 loop spans 14 amino acids. In germline, CDR1 is SQVTM, CDR2 ANQGSEA. V lost 6 bases, J lost 0 bases, and 15 bases lay in between. Here the CDR3 DNA reads TGCAGCGTGACCCTCCCGACAGCCTCCTACGAGCAGTACTTC. Its protein is CSVTLPTASYEQYF.

This rearrangement joins TRBV6-5 to TRBJ2-2; D is unresolved. This CDR3 is 14 amino acids long. V was pared by 3 bases and J by 7 bases, with 12 bases between. CDR1 MNHEY and CDR2 SVGAGI come from the germline V gene. The CDR3, as DNA: TGTGCCAGCAGTTATGGGGTCGTCGGCGGGGAGCTGTTTTTT. Protein: CASSYGVVGGELFF.

The chain uses TRBV20-1 and TRBJ2-1; D gene uncertain. This CDR3 region has 14 residues. Trimming pared 0 bases from V and 5 bases from J, leaving 11 bases between. CDR1 is DFQATT and CDR2 is SNEGSKA in the germline V gene (reference sequence). The DNA of the CDR3 is TGCAGTGCTAGAGATTCCGGACCCAACAATGAGCAGTTCTTC. Translation gives CSARDSGPNNEQFF.

The chain has TRBV20-1 and TRBJ2-7, with D perhaps TRBD1 (6 bases). CDR1 DFQATT and CDR2 SNEGSKA come from the germline V gene (reference sequence). V gave up 0 bases and J gave up 0 bases, with 21 bases separating them. This CDR3 has 18 amino acids. The CDR3 here is CSARDGGQGPPSSYEQYF. The CDR3 DNA is TGCAGTGCTAGAGATGGGGGCCAAGGTCCTCCGAGCTCCTACGAGCAGTACTTC.

CDR3 DNA: TGCGCCAGCGGCCCTGGACGGATTCCCGACCACGAGCAGTACTTC. This sequence encodes CASGPGRIPDHEQYF. The chain employs TRBV5-1 and TRBJ2-4; D remains ambiguous. The closer fit of TRBJ2-7 to the DNA end suggests the J call may be wrong. Germline loops: CDR1 SGHRS, CDR2 YFSETQ. There are 15 residues in the CDR3.

This clonotype was seen at least ten times. The genes are TRBV14 and TRBJ1-4, with D maybe TRBD1 (6 bases). Germline V gene sequence: CDR1 SGHDN, CDR2 FVKESK. This CDR3 has 15 residues. V lost 4 bases and J lost 7, with 16 bases in between. The CDR3 sequence: CASSPGGGMSEKLFF. The CDR3 DNA follows: TGTGCCAGCAGCCCCGGAGGGGGAATGAGTGAAAAACTGTTTTTT. Complete variable domain (other parts from reference TRBV14 and TRBJ1-4): EAGVTQFPSHSVIEKGQTVTLRCDPISGHDNLYWYRRVMGKEIKFLLHFVKESKQDESGMPNNRFLAERTGGTYSTLKVQPAELEDSGVYFCASSPGGGMSEKLFFGSGTQLSVL.

This clonotype was seen a few times. The genes are TRBV7-2 and TRBJ2-1; TRBD1 is a possible D gene (6 bases). CDR3 length: 16 residues. Germline CDR1 SGHTA, CDR2 FQGNSA. Deletions cut 2 bases from V and 2 bases from J, with 13 bases between. CDR3 in DNA: TGTGCCAGCAGCTTATTGACAGGTATTACCTACAATGAGCAGTTCTTC. Its protein product is CASSLLTGITYNEQFF. The entire variable domain, with the rest obtained from reference TRBV7-2 and TRBJ2-1, is as follows: GAGVSQSPSNKVTEKGKDVELRCDPISGHTALYWYRQSLGQGLEFLIYFQGNSAPDKSGLPSDRFSAERTGGSVSTLTIQRTQQEDSAVYLCASSLLTGITYNEQFFGPGTRLTVL.

This clonotype was seen a handful of times. The V and J genes are TRBV20-1 and TRBJ2-5, with TRBD1 matching 9 bases. Losses at the gene ends were 2 bases for V and 4 bases for J; bases not matched to a gene: 8. The CDR3 is 15 amino acids. Germline V gene sequence: CDR1 DFQATT, CDR2 SNEGSKA (reference sequence). The CDR3 region has the DNA TGCAGTGCTAGATCCAAGACAGGGGGAGGAGAGACCCAGTACTTC. It encodes CSARSKTGGGETQYF.

The chain uses TRBV7-2 and TRBJ2-5; perhaps TRBD2 as D (8 bases). Between the trimmed V and J ends, which lost 5 bases and 11 bases, there was a span of 33 bases. The germline V gene has CDR1 SGHTA and CDR2 FQGNSA. This CDR3 has 18 amino acids. The CDR3 bases are TGTGCCAGCAGCGATAGCAGAGGGAGGGGGCGGGGGGACAATGAGCAGTACTTC. This gives the protein CASSDSRGRGRGDNEQYF.